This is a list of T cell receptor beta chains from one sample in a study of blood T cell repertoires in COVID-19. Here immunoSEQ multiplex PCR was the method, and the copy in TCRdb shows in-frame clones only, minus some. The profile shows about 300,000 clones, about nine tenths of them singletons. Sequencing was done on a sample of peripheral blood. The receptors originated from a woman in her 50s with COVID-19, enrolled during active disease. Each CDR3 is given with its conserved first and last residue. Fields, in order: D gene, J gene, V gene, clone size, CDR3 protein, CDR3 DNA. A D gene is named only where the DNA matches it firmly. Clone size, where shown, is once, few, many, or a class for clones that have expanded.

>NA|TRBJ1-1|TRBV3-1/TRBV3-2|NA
CASSQYDRNTEAFF
TGTGCCAGCAGCCAGTATGACAGAAACACTGAAGCTTTCTTT
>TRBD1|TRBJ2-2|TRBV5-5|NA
CASSLAGGAVNTGELFF
TGTGCCAGCAGCTTGGCAGGGGGCGCGGTAAACACCGGGGAGCTGTTTTTT
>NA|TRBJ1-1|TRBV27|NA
CASMGGSTEAFF
TGTGCCAGCATGGGAGGGAGCACTGAAGCTTTCTTT
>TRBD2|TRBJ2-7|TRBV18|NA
CASSPSRDLGGEQYF
TGTGCCAGCTCACCTTCCCGGGACTTGGGAGGGGAGCAGTACTTC
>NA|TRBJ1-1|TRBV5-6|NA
CASSPPDRPNTEAFF
TGTGCCAGCAGCCCGCCCGACAGACCGAACACTGAAGCTTTCTTT
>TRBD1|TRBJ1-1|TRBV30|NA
CAWSPDRGAEAFF
TGTGCCTGGAGTCCCGACAGGGGAGCTGAAGCTTTCTTT
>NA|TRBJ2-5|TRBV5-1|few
CASSLDRGQETQYF
TGCGCCAGCAGCTTGGATCGGGGACAAGAGACCCAGTACTTC
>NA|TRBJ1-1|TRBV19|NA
CASSWGGLGAISEAFF
TGTGCCAGTAGTTGGGGGGGGCTTGGGGCGATCTCTGAAGCTTTCTTT
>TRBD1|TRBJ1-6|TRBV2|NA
CASQGASYNSPLHF
TGTGCCAGCCAGGGGGCTTCGTATAATTCACCCCTCCACTTT
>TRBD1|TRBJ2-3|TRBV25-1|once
CASSDSPGTGYADTQYF
TGTGCCAGCAGTGACTCTCCTGGGACAGGGTATGCAGATACGCAGTATTTT
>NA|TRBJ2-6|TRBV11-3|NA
CASSLRTVGANVLTF
TGTGCCAGCAGCTTAAGGACAGTTGGGGCCAACGTCCTGACTTTC
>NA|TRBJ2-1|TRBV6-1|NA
CASSEALAIYNEQFF
TGTGCCAGCAGTGAAGCGCTGGCCATATACAATGAGCAGTTCTTC
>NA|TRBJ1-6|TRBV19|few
CASSLQTGNSPLHF
TGTGCCAGTAGTCTGCAGACGGGAAATTCACCCCTCCACTTT
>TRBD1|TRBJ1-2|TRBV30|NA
CRAGTGVMNYGYTF
TGCCGGGCCGGGACAGGGGTCATGAACTATGGCTACACCTTC
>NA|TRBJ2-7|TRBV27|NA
CASSPSGQSEQYF
TGTGCCAGCAGTCCTAGCGGACAGAGCGAGCAGTACTTC
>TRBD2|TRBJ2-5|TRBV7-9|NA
CASSQPGLAGETQYF
TGTGCCAGCAGCCAACCGGGACTAGCGGGAGAGACCCAGTACTTC
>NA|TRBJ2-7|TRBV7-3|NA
CASSLTHSSYEQYF
TGTGCCAGCAGCTTAACGCACAGCTCCTACGAGCAGTACTTC
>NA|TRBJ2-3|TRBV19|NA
CASKERGRAADTQYF
TGTGCCAGTAAGGAGAGGGGGAGGGCCGCGGATACGCAGTATTTT
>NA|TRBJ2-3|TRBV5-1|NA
CASSLPLIGNTDTQYF
TGCGCCAGCAGCTTGCCCCTCATCGGGAACACAGATACGCAGTATTTT
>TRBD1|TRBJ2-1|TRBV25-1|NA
CASSARDRGVNEQFF
TGTGCCAGCAGTGCCCGGGACAGGGGGGTCAATGAGCAGTTCTTC
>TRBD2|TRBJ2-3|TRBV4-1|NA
CASSQDPGLAGGSTDTQYF
TGCGCCAGCAGCCAAGACCCGGGACTAGCGGGAGGTAGCACAGATACGCAGTATTTT
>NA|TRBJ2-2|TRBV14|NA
CASSHFTGRNTGELFF
TGTGCCAGCAGCCACTTTACAGGGCGGAACACCGGGGAGCTGTTTTTT